Detailed here is one T cell receptor (beta chain). The data belong to a study of T cell changes during pregnancy in multiple sclerosis. Sequenced by immunoSEQ multiplex PCR; TCRdb stores in-frame clones only, minus some. The sample lists about 40,000 clones, about 87% occurring once. V was clipped by 0 bases and J by 4 bases; unmatched bases: 4. The CDR3 extends over 16 amino acids. Germline lookup yields CDR1 LNHDA and CDR2 SQIVND (reference sequence). The receptor's source is a female donor in good health, enrolled as a control in a pregnancy study. Sequenced here: peripheral blood, sampled in the first trimester of pregnancy. The rearrangement links TRBV19 to TRBJ2-1; 9 bases align to TRBD2. This CDR3 is CASSIEVLAGYNEQFF. CDR3 sequence (DNA): TGTGCCAGTAGTATAGAGGTACTAGCGGGTTACAATGAGCAGTTCTTC.